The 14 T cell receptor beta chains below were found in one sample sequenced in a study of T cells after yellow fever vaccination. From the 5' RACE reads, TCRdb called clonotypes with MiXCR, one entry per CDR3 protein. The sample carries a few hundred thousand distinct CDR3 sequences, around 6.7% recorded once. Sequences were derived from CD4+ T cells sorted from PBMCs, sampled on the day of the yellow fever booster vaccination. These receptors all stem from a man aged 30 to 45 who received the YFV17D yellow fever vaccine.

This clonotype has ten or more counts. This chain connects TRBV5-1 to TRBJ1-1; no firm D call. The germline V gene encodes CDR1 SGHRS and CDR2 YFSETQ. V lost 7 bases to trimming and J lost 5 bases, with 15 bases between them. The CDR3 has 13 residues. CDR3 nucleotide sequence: TGCGCCAGCGGGTCCCCCGGGCAGACTGAAGCTTTCTTT. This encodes CASGSPGQTEAFF. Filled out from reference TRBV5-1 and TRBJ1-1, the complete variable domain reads KAGVTQTPRYLIKTRGQQVTLSCSPISGHRSVSWYQQTPGQGLQFLFEYFSETQRNKGNFPGRFSGRQFSNSRSEMNVSTLELGDSALYLCASGSPGQTEAFFGQGTRLTVV.

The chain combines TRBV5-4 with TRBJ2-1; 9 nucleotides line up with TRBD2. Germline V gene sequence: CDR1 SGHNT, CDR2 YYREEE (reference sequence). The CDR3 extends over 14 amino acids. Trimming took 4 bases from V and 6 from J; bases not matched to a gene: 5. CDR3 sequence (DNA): TGTGCCAGCAGCCACGGGACTAGCCCCAATGAGCAGTTCTTC. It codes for CASSHGTSPNEQFF.

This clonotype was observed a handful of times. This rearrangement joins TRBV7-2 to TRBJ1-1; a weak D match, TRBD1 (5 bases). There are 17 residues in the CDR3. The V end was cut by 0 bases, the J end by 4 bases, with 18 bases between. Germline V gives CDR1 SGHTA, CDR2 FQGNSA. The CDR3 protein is CASSLAPGPLAGTEAFF. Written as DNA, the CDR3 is TGTGCCAGCAGCTTAGCTCCGGGGCCCCTTGCGGGCACTGAAGCTTTCTTT.

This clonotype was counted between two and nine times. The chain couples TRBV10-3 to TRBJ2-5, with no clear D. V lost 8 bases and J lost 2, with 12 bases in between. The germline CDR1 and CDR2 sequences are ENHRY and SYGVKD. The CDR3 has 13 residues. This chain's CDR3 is CAISPTTQETQYF. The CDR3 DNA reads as TGTGCCATCTCTCCGACCACACAAGAGACCCAGTACTTC.

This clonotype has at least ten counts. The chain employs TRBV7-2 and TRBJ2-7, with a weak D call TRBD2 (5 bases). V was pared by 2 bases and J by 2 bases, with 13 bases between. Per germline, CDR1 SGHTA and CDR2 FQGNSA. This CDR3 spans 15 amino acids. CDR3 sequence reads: CASSLNVALTYEQYF. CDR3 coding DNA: TGTGCCAGCAGCTTAAACGTAGCGTTAACCTACGAGCAGTACTTC.

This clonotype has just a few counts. DNA for the CDR3: TGTGCCAGCAGCTTAGACAGGGGCCGGGCAGAGACCCAGTACTTC. It encodes CASSLDRGRAETQYF. This rearrangement joins TRBV7-9 to TRBJ2-5, with 7 bases lining up with TRBD1. The ends lost 1 base at V and 4 bases at J; junction bases unmatched: 6. CDR1 is SEHNR, CDR2 FQNEAQ, per germline (reference sequence). This CDR3 contains 15 residues. Full variable domain (outside the CDR3, taken from reference TRBV7-9 and TRBJ2-5): DTGVSQNPRHKITKRGQNVTFRCDPISEHNRLYWYRQTLGQGPEFLTYFQNEAQLEKSRLLSDRFSAERPKGSFSTLEIQRTEQGDSAMYLCASSLDRGRAETQYFGPGTRLLVL.

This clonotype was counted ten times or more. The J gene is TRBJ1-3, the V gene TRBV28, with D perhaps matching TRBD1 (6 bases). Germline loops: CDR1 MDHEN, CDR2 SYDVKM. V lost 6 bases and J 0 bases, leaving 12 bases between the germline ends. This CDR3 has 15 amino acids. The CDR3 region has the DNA TGTGCCAGCAGCGACAGGCGATACTCTGGAAACACCATATATTTT. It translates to CASSDRRYSGNTIYF.

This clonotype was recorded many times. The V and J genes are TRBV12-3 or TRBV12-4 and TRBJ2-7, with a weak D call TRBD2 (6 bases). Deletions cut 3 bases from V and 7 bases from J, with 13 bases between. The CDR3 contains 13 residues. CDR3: CASSFGRNGEQYF. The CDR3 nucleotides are TGTGCCAGCAGTTTTGGGAGGAATGGGGAGCAGTACTTC.

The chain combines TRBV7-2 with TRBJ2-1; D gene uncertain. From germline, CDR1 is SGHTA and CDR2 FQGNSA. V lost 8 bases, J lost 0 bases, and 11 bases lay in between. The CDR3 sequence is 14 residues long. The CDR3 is CASEYIHSYNEQFF. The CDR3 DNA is TGTGCCAGCGAATACATCCACTCCTACAATGAGCAGTTCTTC.

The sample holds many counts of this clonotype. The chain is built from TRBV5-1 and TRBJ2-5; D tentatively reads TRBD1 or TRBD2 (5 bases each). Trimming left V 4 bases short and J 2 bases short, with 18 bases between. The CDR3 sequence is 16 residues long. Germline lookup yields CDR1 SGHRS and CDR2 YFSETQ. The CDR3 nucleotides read TGCGCCAGCAGCCGTGGGGCCGCGGGCCAACAAGAGACCCAGTACTTC. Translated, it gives CASSRGAAGQQETQYF.

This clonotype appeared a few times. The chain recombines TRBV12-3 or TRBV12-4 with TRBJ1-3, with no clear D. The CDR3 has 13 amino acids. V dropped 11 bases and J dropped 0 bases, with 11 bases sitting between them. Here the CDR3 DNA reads TGTGCCGGAGGACGGGTCTCTGGAAACACCATATATTTT. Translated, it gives CAGGRVSGNTIYF.

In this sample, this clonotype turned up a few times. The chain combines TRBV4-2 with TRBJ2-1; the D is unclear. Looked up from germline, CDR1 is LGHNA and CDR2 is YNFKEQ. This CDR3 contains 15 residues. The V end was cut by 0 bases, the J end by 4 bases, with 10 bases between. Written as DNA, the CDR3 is TGTGCCAGCAGCCAAGACAAGGCCCGGTACAATGAGCAGTTCTTC. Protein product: CASSQDKARYNEQFF.

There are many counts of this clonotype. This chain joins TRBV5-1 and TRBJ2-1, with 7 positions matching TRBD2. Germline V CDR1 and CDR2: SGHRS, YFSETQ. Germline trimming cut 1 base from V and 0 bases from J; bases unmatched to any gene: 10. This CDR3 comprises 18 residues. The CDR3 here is CASSLFPTSESSYNEQFF. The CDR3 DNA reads TGCGCCAGCAGCTTGTTCCCCACTAGCGAAAGCTCCTACAATGAGCAGTTCTTC.

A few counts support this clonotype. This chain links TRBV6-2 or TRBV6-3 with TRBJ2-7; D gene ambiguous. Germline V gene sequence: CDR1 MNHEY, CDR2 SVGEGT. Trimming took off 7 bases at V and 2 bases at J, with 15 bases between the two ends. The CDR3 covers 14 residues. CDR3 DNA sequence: TGTGCCAGCAAATTCGGTGCGAAAGCCTACGAGCAGTACTTC. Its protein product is CASKFGAKAYEQYF.